Sequencing of this TCR beta chain was carried out in a study of patients with pleural tuberculosis (dated by TCRdb to between 2012 and 2015). The sequencing machine was an Illumina Genome Analyzer IIx. TCRdb trimmed the raw reads at Q25, called clones with MiXCR and kept productive beta chains. Rows merge per CDR3 protein into single entries with the most common DNA and genes. This sample lists around 50,000 distinct CDR3 sequences; 7.3% were detected once. The biggest ten clones account for roughly 17% of the sample. The table lists this clonotype with a few counts. No antigen is known for it. Base qualities are not recorded, but no much larger clone differs from it by a single base. Trimming accounts for 3 bases at V and 6 bases at J, while the number of junction bases matched to no gene is 12. Looking up the germline V gene yields CDR1 SGHDN and CDR2 FVKESK. The CDR3 holds 16 amino acids from the cysteine to the phenylalanine. CDR3 DNA only is kept here, 48 bases in frame from base 1.

The sequence links TRBV14 to TRBJ2-7, with 9 bases in between that match TRBD1. The origin of this receptor is a human donor with pleural tuberculosis. The nucleotide sequence reads TGTGCCAGCAGCCATGCTCCCGGGACAGGGATATCCGAGCAGTACTTC. Translated, this is CASSHAPGTGISEQYF.